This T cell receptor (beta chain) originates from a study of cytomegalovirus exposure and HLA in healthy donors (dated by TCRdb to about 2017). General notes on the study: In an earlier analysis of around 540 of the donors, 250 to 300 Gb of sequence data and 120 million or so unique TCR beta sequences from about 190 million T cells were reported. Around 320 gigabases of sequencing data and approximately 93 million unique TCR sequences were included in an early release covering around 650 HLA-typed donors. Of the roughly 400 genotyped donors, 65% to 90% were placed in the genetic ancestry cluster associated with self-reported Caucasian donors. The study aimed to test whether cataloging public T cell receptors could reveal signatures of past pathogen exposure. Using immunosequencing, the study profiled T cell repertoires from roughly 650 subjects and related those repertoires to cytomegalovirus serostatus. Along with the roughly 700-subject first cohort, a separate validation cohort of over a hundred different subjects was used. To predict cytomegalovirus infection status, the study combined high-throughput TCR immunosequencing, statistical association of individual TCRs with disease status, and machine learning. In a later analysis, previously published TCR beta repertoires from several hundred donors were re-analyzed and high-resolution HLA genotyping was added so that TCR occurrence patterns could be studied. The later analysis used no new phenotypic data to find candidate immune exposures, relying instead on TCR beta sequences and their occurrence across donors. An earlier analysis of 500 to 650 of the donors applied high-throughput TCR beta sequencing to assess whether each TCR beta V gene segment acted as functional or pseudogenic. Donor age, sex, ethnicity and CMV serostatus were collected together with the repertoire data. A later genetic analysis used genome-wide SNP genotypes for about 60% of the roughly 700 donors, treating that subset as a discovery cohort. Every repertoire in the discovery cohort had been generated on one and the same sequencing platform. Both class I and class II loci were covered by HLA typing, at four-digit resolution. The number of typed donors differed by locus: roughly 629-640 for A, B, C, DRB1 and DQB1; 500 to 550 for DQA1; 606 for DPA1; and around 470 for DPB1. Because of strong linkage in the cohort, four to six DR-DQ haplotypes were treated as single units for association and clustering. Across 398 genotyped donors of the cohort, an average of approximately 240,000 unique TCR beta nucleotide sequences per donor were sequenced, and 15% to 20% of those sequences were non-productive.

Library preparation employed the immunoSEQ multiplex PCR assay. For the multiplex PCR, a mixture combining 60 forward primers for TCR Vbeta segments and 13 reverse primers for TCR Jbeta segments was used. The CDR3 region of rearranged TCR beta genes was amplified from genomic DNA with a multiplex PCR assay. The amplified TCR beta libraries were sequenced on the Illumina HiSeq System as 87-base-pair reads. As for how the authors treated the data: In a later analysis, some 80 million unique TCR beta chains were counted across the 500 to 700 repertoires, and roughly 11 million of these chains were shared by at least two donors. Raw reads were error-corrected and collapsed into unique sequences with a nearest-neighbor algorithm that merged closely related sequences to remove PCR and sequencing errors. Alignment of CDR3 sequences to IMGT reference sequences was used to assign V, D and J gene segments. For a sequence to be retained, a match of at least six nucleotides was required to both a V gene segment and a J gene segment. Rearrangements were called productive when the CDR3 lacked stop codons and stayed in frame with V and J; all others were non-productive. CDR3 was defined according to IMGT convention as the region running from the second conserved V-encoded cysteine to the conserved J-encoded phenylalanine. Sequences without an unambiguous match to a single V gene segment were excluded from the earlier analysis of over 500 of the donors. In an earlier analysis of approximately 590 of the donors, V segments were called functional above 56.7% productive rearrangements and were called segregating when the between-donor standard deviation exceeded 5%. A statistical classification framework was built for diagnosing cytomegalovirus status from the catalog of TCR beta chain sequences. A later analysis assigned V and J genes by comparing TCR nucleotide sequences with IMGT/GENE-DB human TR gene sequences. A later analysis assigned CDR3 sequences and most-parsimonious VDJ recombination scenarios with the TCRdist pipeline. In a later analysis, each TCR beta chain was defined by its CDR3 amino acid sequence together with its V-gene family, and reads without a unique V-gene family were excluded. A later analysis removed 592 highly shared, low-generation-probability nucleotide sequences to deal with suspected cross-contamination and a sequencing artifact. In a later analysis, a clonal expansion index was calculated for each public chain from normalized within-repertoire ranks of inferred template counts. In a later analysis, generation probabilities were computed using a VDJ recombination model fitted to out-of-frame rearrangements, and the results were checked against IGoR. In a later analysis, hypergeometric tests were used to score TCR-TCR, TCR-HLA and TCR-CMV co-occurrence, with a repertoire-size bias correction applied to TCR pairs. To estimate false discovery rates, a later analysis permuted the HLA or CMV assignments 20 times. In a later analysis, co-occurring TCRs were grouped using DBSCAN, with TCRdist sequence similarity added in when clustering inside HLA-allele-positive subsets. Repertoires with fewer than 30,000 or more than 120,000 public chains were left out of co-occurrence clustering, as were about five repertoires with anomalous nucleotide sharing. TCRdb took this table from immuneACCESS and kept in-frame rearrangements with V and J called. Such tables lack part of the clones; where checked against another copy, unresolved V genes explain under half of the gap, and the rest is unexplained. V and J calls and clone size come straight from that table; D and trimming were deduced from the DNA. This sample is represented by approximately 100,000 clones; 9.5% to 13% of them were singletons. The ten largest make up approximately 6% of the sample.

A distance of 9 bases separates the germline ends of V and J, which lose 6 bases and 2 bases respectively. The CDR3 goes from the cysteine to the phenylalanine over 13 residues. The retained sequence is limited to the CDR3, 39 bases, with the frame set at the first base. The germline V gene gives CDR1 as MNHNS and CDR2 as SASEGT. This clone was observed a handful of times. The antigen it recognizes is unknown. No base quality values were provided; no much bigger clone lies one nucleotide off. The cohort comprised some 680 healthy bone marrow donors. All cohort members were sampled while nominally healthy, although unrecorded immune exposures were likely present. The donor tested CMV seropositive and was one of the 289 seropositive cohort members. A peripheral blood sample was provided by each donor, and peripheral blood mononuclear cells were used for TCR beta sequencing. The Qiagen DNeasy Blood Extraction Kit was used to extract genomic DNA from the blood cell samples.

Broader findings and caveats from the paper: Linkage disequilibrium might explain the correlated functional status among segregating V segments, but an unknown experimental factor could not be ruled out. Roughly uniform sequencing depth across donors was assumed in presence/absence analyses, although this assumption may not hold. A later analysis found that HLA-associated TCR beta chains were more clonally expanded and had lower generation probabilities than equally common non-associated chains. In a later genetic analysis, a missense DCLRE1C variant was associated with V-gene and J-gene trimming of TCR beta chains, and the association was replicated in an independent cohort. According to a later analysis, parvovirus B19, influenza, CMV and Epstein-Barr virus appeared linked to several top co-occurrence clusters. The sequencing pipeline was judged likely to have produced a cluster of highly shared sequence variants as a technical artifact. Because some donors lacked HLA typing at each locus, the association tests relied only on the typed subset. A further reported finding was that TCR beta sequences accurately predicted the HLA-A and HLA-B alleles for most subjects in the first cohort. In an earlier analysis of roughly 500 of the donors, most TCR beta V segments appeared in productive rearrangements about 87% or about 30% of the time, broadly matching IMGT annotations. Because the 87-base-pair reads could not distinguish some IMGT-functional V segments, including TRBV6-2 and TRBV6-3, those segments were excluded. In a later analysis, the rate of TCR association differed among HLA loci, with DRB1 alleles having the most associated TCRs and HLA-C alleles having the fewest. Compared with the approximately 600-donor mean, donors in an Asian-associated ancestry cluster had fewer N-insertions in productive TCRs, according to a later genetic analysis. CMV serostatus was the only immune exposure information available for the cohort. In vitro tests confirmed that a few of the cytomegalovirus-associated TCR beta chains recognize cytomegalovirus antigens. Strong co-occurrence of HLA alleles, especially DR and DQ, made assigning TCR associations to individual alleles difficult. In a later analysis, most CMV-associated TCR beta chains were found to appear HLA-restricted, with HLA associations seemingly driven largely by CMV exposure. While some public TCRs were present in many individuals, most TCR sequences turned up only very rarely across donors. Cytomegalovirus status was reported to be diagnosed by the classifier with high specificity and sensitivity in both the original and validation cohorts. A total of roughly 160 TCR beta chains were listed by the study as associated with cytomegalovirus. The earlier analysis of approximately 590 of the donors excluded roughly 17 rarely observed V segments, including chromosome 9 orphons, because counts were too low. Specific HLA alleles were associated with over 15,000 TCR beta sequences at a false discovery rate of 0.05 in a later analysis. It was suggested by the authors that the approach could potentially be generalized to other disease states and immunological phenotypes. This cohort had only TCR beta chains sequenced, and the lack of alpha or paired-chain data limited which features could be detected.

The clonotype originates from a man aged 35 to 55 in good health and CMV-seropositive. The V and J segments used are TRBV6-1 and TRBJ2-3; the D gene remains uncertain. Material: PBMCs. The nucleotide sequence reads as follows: TGTGCCAGCAGCCAAGTAGACACAGATACGCAGTATTTT. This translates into CASSQVDTDTQYF.